The sequence of this TCR beta chain was determined in a study of cytomegalovirus exposure and HLA in healthy donors. Whole-study results and caveats: Follow-up analysis later connected one missense variant in DCLRE1C with trimming of TCR beta V- and J-genes.

J was trimmed by 5 bases and V by 2 bases; bases with no gene match: 5. This CDR3 is built from 15 residues. Germline CDR1 is SGHAT and CDR2 is FQNNGV. PCR used 60 Vbeta primers and 13 Jbeta primers. Sequencing was performed with immunoSEQ multiplex PCR; in TCRdb, only in-frame clones are kept and a portion is missing. The sample has over 65,000 clones, roughly 69% seen once; the top ten hold approximately 6.9%. On this clone: Its antigen is undetermined.

The sequenced material came from PBMCs. This chain connects TRBV11-2 to TRBJ2-3; 9 bases align to TRBD2. The TCR originated in a woman in her fifties or sixties in good health and CMV-seropositive. CDR3 sequence reads: CASSLLSGGLDTQYF. As DNA, the CDR3 is TGTGCCAGCAGCTTACTGAGCGGGGGGCTAGATACGCAGTATTTT.